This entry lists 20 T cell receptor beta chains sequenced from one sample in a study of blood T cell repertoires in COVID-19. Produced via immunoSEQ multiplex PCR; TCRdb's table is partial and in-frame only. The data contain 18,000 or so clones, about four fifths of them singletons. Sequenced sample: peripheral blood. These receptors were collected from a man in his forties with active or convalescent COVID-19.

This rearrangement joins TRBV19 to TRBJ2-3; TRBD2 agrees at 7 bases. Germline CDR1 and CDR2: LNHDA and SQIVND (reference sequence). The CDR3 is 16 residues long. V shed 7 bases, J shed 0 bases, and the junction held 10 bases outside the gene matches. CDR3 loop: CASNPIGGSSTDTQYF. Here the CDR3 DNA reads TGTGCCAGTAACCCGATCGGCGGGAGTAGCACAGATACGCAGTATTTT.

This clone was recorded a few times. The DNA of the CDR3 is TGTGCCAGCAGCTTATCCCCGAGGGATACGCAGTATTTT. It codes for CASSLSPRDTQYF. The V call is TRBV7-2, the J call TRBJ2-3, with D hard to call. Trimming removed 2 bases at V and 6 bases at J, with 9 bases between. This CDR3 region has 13 residues. From germline, CDR1 is SGHTA and CDR2 FQGNSA.

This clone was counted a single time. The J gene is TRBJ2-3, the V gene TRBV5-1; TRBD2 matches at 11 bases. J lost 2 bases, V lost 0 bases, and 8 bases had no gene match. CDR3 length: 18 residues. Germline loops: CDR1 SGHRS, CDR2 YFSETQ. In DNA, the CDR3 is TGCGCCAGCAGCTTGGGCCTGACTAGCGGGGATTACACAGATACGCAGTATTTT. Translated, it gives CASSLGLTSGDYTDTQYF.

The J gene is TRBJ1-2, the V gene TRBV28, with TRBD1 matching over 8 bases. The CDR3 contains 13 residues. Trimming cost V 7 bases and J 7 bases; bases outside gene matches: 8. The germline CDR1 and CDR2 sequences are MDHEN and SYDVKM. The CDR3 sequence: CASTGRRGLGYTF. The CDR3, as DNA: TGTGCCAGCACCGGTCGCAGGGGGCTTGGCTACACCTTC.

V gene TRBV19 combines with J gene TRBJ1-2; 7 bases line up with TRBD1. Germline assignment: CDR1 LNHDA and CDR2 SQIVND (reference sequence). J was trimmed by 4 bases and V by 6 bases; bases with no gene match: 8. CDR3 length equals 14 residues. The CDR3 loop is CASRITGEGYGYTF. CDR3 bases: TGTGCCAGTAGAATTACAGGGGAAGGCTATGGCTACACCTTC.

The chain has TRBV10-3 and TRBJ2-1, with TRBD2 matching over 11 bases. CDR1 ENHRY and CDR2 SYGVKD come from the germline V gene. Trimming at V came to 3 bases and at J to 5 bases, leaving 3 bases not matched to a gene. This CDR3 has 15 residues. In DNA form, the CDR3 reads TGTGCCATCAGTGATCAACTAGCGGGGGACAATGAGCAGTTCTTC. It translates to CAISDQLAGDNEQFF.

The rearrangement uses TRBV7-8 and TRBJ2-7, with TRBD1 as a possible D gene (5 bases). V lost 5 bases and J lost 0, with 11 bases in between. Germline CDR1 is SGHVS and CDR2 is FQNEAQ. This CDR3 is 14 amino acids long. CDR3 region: CASSPRQSSYEQYF. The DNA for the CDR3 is TGTGCCAGCAGCCCCAGACAGAGCTCCTACGAGCAGTACTTC.

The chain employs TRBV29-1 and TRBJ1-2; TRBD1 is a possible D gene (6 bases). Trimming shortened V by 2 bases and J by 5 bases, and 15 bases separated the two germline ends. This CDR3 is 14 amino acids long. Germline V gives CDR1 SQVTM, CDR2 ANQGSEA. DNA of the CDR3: TGCAGCGTTGAAATCCTACAGGGAGGGTATGGCTACACCTTC. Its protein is CSVEILQGGYGYTF.

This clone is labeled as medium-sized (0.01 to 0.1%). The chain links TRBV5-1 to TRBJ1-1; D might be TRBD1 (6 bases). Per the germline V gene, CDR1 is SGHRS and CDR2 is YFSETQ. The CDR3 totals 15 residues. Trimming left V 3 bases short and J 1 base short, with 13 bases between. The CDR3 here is CASSSQGASNTEAFF. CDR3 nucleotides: TGCGCCAGCAGCTCACAGGGAGCCTCGAACACTGAAGCTTTCTTT.

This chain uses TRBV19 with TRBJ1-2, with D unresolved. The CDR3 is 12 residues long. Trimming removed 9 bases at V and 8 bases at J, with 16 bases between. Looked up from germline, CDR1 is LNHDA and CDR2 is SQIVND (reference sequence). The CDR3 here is CASLGRIGGYTF. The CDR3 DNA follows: TGTGCCAGCCTAGGTCGGATTGGAGGCTACACCTTC. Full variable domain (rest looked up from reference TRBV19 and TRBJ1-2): DGGITQSPKYLFRKEGQNVTLSCEQNLNHDAMYWYRQDPGQGLRLIYYSQIVNDFQKGDIAEGYSVSREKKESFPLTVTSAQKNPTAFYLCASLGRIGGYTFGSGTRLTVV.

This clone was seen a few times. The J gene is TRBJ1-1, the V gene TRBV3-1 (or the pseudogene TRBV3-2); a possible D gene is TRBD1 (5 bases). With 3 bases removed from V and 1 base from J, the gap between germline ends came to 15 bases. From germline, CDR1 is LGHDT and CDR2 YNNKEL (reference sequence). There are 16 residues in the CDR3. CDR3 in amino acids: CASSQGGARANTEAFF. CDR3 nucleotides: TGTGCCAGCAGCCAGGGAGGGGCGAGGGCGAACACTGAAGCTTTCTTT.

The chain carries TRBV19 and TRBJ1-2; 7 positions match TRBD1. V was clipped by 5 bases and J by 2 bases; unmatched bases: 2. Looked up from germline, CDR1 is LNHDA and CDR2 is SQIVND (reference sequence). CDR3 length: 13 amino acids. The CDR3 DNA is TGTGCCAGTAGTCCACAGGGGAACTATGGCTACACCTTC. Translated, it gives CASSPQGNYGYTF.

The CDR3 DNA is TGTGCCAGCAGCGGGAGACAACTAGCCCAAAATGAGCAGTTCTTC. This codes for CASSGRQLAQNEQFF. The rearrangement joins TRBV7-9 to TRBJ2-1; the D gene is possibly TRBD2 (6 bases). The germline CDR1 and CDR2 sequences are SEHNR and FQNEAQ (reference sequence). Trimming took 5 bases from V and 7 from J, leaving 18 bases between them. The CDR3 has 15 amino acids.

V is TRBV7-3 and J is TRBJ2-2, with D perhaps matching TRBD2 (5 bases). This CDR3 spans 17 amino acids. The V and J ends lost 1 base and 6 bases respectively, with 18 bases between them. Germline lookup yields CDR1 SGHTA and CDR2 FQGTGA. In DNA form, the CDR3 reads TGTGCCAGCAGCTTAAGTAATTTGGGCCTAGCTGCCGGGGAGCTGTTTTTT. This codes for CASSLSNLGLAAGELFF.

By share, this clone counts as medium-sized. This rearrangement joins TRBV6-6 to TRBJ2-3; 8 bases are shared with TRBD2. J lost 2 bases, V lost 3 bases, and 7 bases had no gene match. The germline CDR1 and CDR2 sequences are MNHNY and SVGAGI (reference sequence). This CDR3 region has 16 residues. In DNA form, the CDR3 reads TGTGCCAGCAGTTATGAGGCGGGGGGAAACACAGATACGCAGTATTTT. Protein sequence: CASSYEAGGNTDTQYF.

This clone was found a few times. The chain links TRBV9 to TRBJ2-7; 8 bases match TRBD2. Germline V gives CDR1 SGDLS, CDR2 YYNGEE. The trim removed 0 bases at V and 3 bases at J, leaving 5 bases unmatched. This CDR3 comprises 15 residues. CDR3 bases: TGTGCCAGCAGCGTAGGACGGGGGGGCCTCTACGAGCAGTACTTC. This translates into CASSVGRGGLYEQYF.

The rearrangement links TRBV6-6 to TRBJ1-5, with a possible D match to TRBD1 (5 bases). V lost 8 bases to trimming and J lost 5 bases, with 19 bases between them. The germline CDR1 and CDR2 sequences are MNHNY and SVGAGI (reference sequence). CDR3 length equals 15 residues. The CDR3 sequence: CASRGGGMRHQPQHF. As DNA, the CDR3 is TGTGCCAGCCGTGGGGGGGGGATGAGACATCAGCCCCAGCATTTT.

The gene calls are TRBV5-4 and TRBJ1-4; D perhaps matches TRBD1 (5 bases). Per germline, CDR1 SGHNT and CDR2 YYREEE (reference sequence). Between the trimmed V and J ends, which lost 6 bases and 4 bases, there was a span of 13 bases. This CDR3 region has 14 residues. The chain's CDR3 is CASTPSGGNEKLFF. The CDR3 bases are TGTGCCAGCACCCCGTCGGGGGGTAATGAAAAACTGTTTTTT.

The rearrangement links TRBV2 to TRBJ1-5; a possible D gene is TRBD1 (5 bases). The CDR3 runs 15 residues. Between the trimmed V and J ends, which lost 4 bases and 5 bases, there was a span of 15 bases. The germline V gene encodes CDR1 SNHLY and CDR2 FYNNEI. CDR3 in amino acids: CASSGAKGRHQPQHF. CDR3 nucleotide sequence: TGTGCCAGCAGTGGGGCCAAGGGGCGGCATCAGCCCCAGCATTTT.

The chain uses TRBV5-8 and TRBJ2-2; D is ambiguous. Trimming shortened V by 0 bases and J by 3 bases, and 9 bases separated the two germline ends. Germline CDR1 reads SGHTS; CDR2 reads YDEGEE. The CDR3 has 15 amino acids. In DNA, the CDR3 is TGTGCCAGCAGCTTGGTGGGCACCTACACCGGGGAGCTGTTTTTT. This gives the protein CASSLVGTYTGELFF.